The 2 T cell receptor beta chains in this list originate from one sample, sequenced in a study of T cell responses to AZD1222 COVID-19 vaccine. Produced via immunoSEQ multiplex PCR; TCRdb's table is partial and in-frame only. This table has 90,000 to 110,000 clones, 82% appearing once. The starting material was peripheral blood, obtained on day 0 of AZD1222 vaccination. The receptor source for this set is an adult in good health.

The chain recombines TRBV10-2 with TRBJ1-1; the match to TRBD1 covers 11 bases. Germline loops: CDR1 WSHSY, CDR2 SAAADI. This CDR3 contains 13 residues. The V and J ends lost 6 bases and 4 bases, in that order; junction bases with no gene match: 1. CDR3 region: CASRGTGGTEAFF. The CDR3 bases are TGCGCCAGCAGGGGGACAGGGGGCACTGAAGCTTTCTTT.

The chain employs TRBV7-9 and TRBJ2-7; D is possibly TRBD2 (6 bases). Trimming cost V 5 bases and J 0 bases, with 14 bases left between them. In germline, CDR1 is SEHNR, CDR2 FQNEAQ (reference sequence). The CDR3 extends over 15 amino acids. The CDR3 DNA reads TGTGCCAGCAGCCCCGACGGGAGTATCTCCTACGAGCAGTACTTC. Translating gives CASSPDGSISYEQYF.